A selection of T cell receptor beta chains follows, all from one sample in a study of shared clonotypes between healthy human individuals. Profiled with immunoSEQ multiplex PCR; TCRdb holds only in-frame clones, not every one. The sample contains roughly 2,000,000 clones, around 93% of which appear only once. Sequences were obtained from naive CD8+ T cells from PBMCs. These TCRs come from a man younger than 35 in good health. Some clones in this sample may be carry-over from other donors' samples. Both conserved end residues are part of each CDR3. D genes are given only for firm matches. The size field is filled for only some rows; it gives once, few, many or a size class.

j_call,v_call,clone_size,d_call,cdr3_aa,cdr3_nt
TRBJ2-7,TRBV6-1,.,TRBD1,CARPEGGWYEQYF,TGTGCCAGGCCCGAAGGGGGCTGGTACGAGCAGTACTTC
TRBJ1-2,TRBV6-4,.,.,CASRDSTGYGYTF,TGTGCCAGCAGGGACAGTACAGGCTATGGCTACACCTTC
TRBJ2-5,TRBV7-9,.,.,CAIQGTTETQYF,TGTGCCATACAGGGAACTACAGAGACCCAGTACTTC
TRBJ2-7,TRBV9,.,.,CASSLSTGEQYF,TGTGCCAGCAGCCTTAGTACCGGCGAGCAGTACTTC
TRBJ2-7,TRBV27,.,.,CASSITGSSYEQYF,TGTGCCAGCAGTATTACTGGTAGCTCCTACGAGCAGTACTTC
TRBJ1-5,TRBV19,.,.,CASSPFGGSNQPQHF,TGTGCCAGTAGCCCATTCGGGGGAAGCAATCAGCCCCAGCATTTT
TRBJ2-6,TRBV15,.,TRBD1,CATSPSRDRGLISGANVLTF,TGTGCCACCAGCCCGTCCCGGGACAGGGGGCTGATCTCTGGGGCCAACGTCCTGACTTTC
TRBJ2-7,TRBV19,.,.,CASSFSSPTYEQYF,TGTGCCAGTAGTTTCTCTAGCCCTACCTACGAGCAGTACTTC
TRBJ2-7,TRBV7-2,.,.,CASSLVPHEQYF,TGTGCCAGCAGCTTAGTCCCCCACGAGCAGTACTTC
TRBJ1-1,TRBV9,once,TRBD1,CASSVAQGVDTEAFF,TGTGCCAGCAGCGTAGCTCAGGGGGTAGACACTGAAGCTTTCTTT
TRBJ1-5,TRBV9,.,.,CASSVDSGANQPQHF,TGTGCCAGCAGCGTAGATTCAGGGGCGAATCAGCCCCAGCATTTT
TRBJ1-2,TRBV9,.,.,CASSPDELYHNYGYTF,TGTGCCAGCAGCCCAGATGAGCTATATCATAACTATGGCTACACCTTC
TRBJ1-1,TRBV7-3,once,.,CASSPDGGVGTEAFF,TGTGCCAGCAGCCCGGACGGAGGAGTAGGCACTGAAGCTTTCTTT
TRBJ2-1,TRBV4-1,.,TRBD2,CASSHPREKENEQFF,TGCGCCAGCAGCCACCCGCGGGAGAAGGAAAATGAGCAGTTCTTC
TRBJ1-5,TRBV4-1,once,.,CASSLNPGTYTQPQHF,TGCGCCAGCAGCCTCAACCCGGGGACTTATACTCAGCCCCAGCATTTT
TRBJ2-7,TRBV7-8,.,TRBD2,CASSLGGTGGYEQYF,TGTGCCAGCAGCTTAGGAGGGACGGGGGGTTACGAGCAGTACTTC
TRBJ1-5,TRBV28,.,TRBD1,CASSQQGANIQPQHF,TGTGCCAGCAGCCAACAGGGGGCGAATATTCAGCCCCAGCATTTT
TRBJ2-1,TRBV6-1,.,.,CASTQRSYNEQFF,TGTGCCAGCACCCAGCGCAGCTACAATGAGCAGTTCTTC
TRBJ1-4,TRBV29-1,.,.,CSVEGQPRGRSGNEKLFF,TGCAGCGTTGAAGGTCAGCCCCGGGGGAGGTCCGGTAATGAAAAACTGTTTTTT
TRBJ2-7,TRBV19,once,TRBD2,CASSITGGPYEQYF,TGTGCCAGTAGTATAACGGGAGGGCCGTACGAGCAGTACTTC
TRBJ2-7,TRBV4-3,.,TRBD1,CASSQWTGFYEQYF,TGCGCCAGCAGCCAATGGACAGGGTTCTACGAGCAGTACTTC
TRBJ2-7,TRBV7-9,.,TRBD1,CASSLANRGNEQYF,TGTGCCAGCAGCTTAGCGAACAGGGGCAACGAGCAGTACTTC
TRBJ2-2,TRBV6-5,.,.,CASSYGGGSGELFF,TGTGCCAGCAGTTACGGTGGGGGTTCCGGGGAGCTGTTTTTT
TRBJ2-1,TRBV7-8,.,TRBD2,CASSFALSRDYINEQFF,TGTGCCAGCAGCTTCGCCCTATCCCGGGACTATATCAATGAGCAGTTCTTC
TRBJ1-1,TRBV13,.,.,CASSPVRYTEAFF,TGTGCCAGCAGCCCGGTACGATACACTGAAGCTTTCTTT
TRBJ2-3,TRBV19,.,.,CASSGPIRDTQYF,TGTGCCAGTAGTGGACCGATTCGGGATACGCAGTATTTT
TRBJ2-2,TRBV28,.,TRBD2,CASTGGRAGELFF,TGTGCCAGCACGGGCGGGAGGGCCGGGGAGCTGTTTTTT
TRBJ2-1,TRBV13,once,TRBD2,CASSSTGTSVYNEQFF,TGTGCCAGCAGCTCCACCGGGACTAGCGTTTACAATGAGCAGTTCTTC
TRBJ2-1,TRBV7-6,once,TRBD2,CASSLGTVVTSGRNEQFF,TGTGCCAGCAGCTTAGGTACTGTAGTTACTAGCGGGAGAAATGAGCAGTTCTTC
TRBJ2-1,TRBV6-5,.,TRBD2,CASSWGEGWNEQFF,TGTGCCAGCAGCTGGGGGGAGGGATGGAATGAGCAGTTCTTC
TRBJ1-2,TRBV27,once,TRBD1,CASSPNRGGFYGYTF,TGTGCCAGCAGCCCGAACAGGGGGGGGTTCTATGGCTACACCTTC
TRBJ1-1,TRBV15,once,.,CATSRRAAQGLPEAFF,TGTGCCACCAGCCGACGGGCGGCACAGGGTCTCCCTGAAGCTTTCTTT
TRBJ2-7,TRBV5-1,.,TRBD1,CASSLEWTGAYEQYF,TGCGCCAGCAGCTTGGAATGGACAGGGGCGTACGAGCAGTACTTC
TRBJ2-7,TRBV29-1,once,TRBD1,CSVRQGGNYEQYF,TGCAGCGTTCGACAGGGGGGAAACTACGAGCAGTACTTC
TRBJ2-7,TRBV9,.,TRBD2,CASSPRTSGFSYEQYF,TGTGCCAGCAGCCCACGGACTAGCGGGTTCTCCTACGAGCAGTACTTC
TRBJ2-1,TRBV29-1,.,TRBD2,CSVLSGGNEQFF,TGCAGCGTTCTCTCGGGGGGAAATGAGCAGTTCTTC
TRBJ1-2,TRBV11-2,.,.,CASSMGVGYTF,TGTGCCAGCAGCATGGGGGTCGGCTACACCTTC